Shown below are 17 T cell receptor beta chains from a single sample sequenced in a study of T-cell memory formation after mild COVID-19. TCRdb recomputed calls from the 5' RACE reads with MiXCR, one row per CDR3 protein. Altogether around 90,000 distinct CDR3 sequences are present, more than 10% being singletons, with the ten largest covering over 25%. Sequencing input: PBMCs or a T cell subset sorted from them (not recorded which). All receptors come from an adult woman who had mild COVID-19 (a few samples of this study predate the infection). Cell type and time point are not known.

The genes are TRBV7-8 and TRBJ2-1; D might be TRBD2 (6 bases). The length of the CDR3 is 16 residues. V was cut by 5 bases and J by 0 bases, with 14 bases left in between. Germline V CDR1 and CDR2: SGHVS, FQNEAQ. CDR3 in DNA: TGTGCCAGCAGCCCGCTTGGGGGGAGCTCCTACAATGAGCAGTTCTTC. It is translated as CASSPLGGSSYNEQFF.

This clonotype was observed a handful of times. The V and J genes are TRBV7-9 and TRBJ1-5; D gene ambiguous. V lost 3 bases to trimming and J lost 0 bases, with 9 bases between them. There are 15 residues in the CDR3. From germline, CDR1 is SEHNR and CDR2 FQNEAQ (reference sequence). The CDR3 sequence is CASSFGVGSNQPQHF. DNA of the CDR3: TGTGCCAGCAGCTTTGGGGTTGGTAGCAATCAGCCCCAGCATTTT.

The chain carries TRBV7-9 and TRBJ2-5; D unclear. Germline V CDR1 and CDR2: SEHNR, FQNEAQ (reference sequence). The CDR3 has 13 residues. V lost 5 bases, J lost 5 bases, and 12 bases lay in between. The CDR3 DNA sequence: TGTGCCAGCAGCCCCCCCAGATGGGAGACCCAGTACTTC. Translating gives CASSPPRWETQYF.

This clonotype occurred a few times. V and J are TRBV5-4 and TRBJ1-2; no reliable D call. The germline CDR1 and CDR2 sequences are SGHNT and YYREEE (reference sequence). With 0 bases removed from V and 6 bases from J, the gap between germline ends came to 15 bases. The CDR3 has 15 amino acids. The CDR3: CASSLALAGYDGYTF. The CDR3 DNA is TGTGCCAGCAGCTTGGCCCTCGCGGGGTATGATGGCTACACCTTC.

The V and J genes are TRBV24-1 and TRBJ2-3; 8 nucleotides align to TRBD1. This CDR3 has 14 residues. CDR1 and CDR2 (germline): KGHDR, SFDVKD. V trimming: 2 bases; J trimming: 6 bases; junction bases outside the gene matches: 3. The DNA for the CDR3 is TGTGCCACCAGTGATTCGAGGACAGGGGATACGCAGTATTTT. Its translation is CATSDSRTGDTQYF.

This clonotype was observed a few times. CDR3 in amino acids: CASYGWREKDNEQFF. CDR3 sequence (DNA): TGTGCCAGCTATGGCTGGCGGGAGAAGGACAATGAGCAGTTCTTC. The chain has TRBV12-3 or TRBV12-4 and TRBJ2-1; TRBD2 agrees at 7 bases. This CDR3 contains 15 residues. J lost 5 bases, V lost 8 bases, and 12 bases had no gene match.

This clonotype appeared a single time. This rearrangement joins TRBV19 to TRBJ2-4; tentatively, D is TRBD2 (5 bases). The CDR3 is 14 residues long. Germline V gene data show CDR1 as LNHDA and CDR2 as SQIVND (reference sequence). Trimming cost V 7 bases and J 8 bases, with 18 bases left between them. The CDR3 region is CASTTRARWDIQYF. CDR3 coding DNA: TGTGCCAGTACGACGAGGGCCCGATGGGACATTCAGTACTTC.

The J gene is TRBJ2-5, the V gene TRBV5-1; TRBD2 aligns across 10 bases. CDR3 length: 15 residues. Germline loops: CDR1 SGHRS, CDR2 YFSETQ. Trimming took 2 bases from V and 3 from J; bases not matched to a gene: 4. The CDR3 loop is CASSLGTSDEETQYF. The CDR3 nucleotides are TGCGCCAGCAGCTTAGGGACTAGCGACGAAGAGACCCAGTACTTC. The full variable domain, with the rest looked up from reference TRBV5-1 and TRBJ2-5, is KAGVTQTPRYLIKTRGQQVTLSCSPISGHRSVSWYQQTPGQGLQFLFEYFSETQRNKGNFPGRFSGRQFSNSRSEMNVSTLELGDSALYLCASSLGTSDEETQYFGPGTRLLVL.

A few counts support this clonotype. V is TRBV6-6 and J is TRBJ1-5, with D possibly TRBD1 on 6 matching bases. Trimming removed 0 bases from V and 7 bases from J, with 13 bases in between. This CDR3 comprises 15 residues. Germline CDR1 is MNHNY and CDR2 is SVGAGI (reference sequence). CDR3 sequence reads: CASSYSGAGTQPQHF. The CDR3 nucleotides are TGTGCCAGCAGTTACTCGGGGGCAGGGACCCAGCCCCAGCATTTT.

This chain links TRBV15 with TRBJ2-7; D call uncertain. V lost 0 bases and J 6 bases, leaving 9 bases between the germline ends. From germline, CDR1 is LNHNV and CDR2 YYDKDF (reference sequence). This CDR3 region has 13 residues. The CDR3 protein is CATSRDLPIEQYF. The CDR3 DNA sequence: TGTGCCACCAGCAGAGATCTCCCTATCGAGCAGTACTTC. Together with reference TRBV15 and TRBJ2-7, the CDR3 gives the full variable domain: DAMVIQNPRYQVTQFGKPVTLSCSQTLNHNVMYWYQQKSSQAPKLLFHYYDKDFNNEADTPDNFQSRRPNTSFCFLDIRSPGLGDTAMYLCATSRDLPIEQYFGPGTRLTVT.

In its sample, this clonotype was seen a few times. The chain has TRBV19 and TRBJ2-2; D is unclear. V lost 4 bases to trimming and J lost 2 bases, with 11 bases between them. The germline V gene encodes CDR1 LNHDA and CDR2 SQIVND (reference sequence). The CDR3 spans 15 residues. DNA of the CDR3: TGTGCCAGTAGTACCCCACAGAGTAACACCGGGGAGCTGTTTTTT. It specifies CASSTPQSNTGELFF.

This clonotype showed up many times. The CDR3 is CASSLPVTGISSTDTQYF. Written as DNA, the CDR3 is TGTGCCAGCAGCCTACCCGTCACAGGGATTTCTAGCACAGATACGCAGTATTTT. The chain combines TRBV11-2 with TRBJ2-3; possibly TRBD1 for D (6 bases). This CDR3 region has 18 residues. The V and J ends lost 5 bases and 0 bases respectively, with 21 bases between them. Germline CDR1 reads SGHAT; CDR2 reads FQNNGV.

In this sample, this clonotype turned up a few times. V usage is TRBV12-3 or TRBV12-4 and J usage is TRBJ2-4; 7 bases are shared with TRBD1. The CDR3 covers 14 residues. Trimming at V came to 2 bases and at J to 4 bases, leaving 2 bases not matched to a gene. CDR3 coding DNA: TGTGCCAGCAGTTTATCGGGACAGAAAAACATTCAGTACTTC. Encoded protein: CASSLSGQKNIQYF.

This clonotype was found many times. The chain carries TRBV5-1 and TRBJ1-1, with D perhaps matching TRBD1 (5 bases). From germline, CDR1 is SGHRS and CDR2 YFSETQ. The CDR3 totals 13 residues. Trimming took off 4 bases at V and 1 base at J, with 8 bases between the two ends. The CDR3 region is CASSLRGNTEAFF. The CDR3 bases are TGCGCCAGCAGCCTTAGGGGGAACACTGAAGCTTTCTTT.

This clonotype was detected only a few times. V usage is TRBV28 and J usage is TRBJ1-5; D is unresolved. Trimming removed 1 base at V and 2 bases at J, with 12 bases between. Germline assignment: CDR1 MDHEN and CDR2 SYDVKM. This CDR3 has 16 residues. The CDR3 sequence: CASSLFRGTGNQPQHF. CDR3 in DNA: TGTGCCAGCAGTTTATTCCGGGGAACGGGCAATCAGCCCCAGCATTTT.

The rearrangement uses TRBV7-8 and TRBJ2-7, with TRBD1 matching 7 bases. The CDR3 is 15 residues long. CDR1 SGHVS and CDR2 FQNEAQ come from the germline V gene. The trim removed 5 bases at V and 1 base at J, leaving 8 bases unmatched. CDR3 DNA: TGTGCCAGCAGCCCGCGGACAGGTGCTTCCTACGAGCAGTACTTC. Amino acids: CASSPRTGASYEQYF. The variable domain in full, with the rest retrieved from reference TRBV7-8 and TRBJ2-7, is GAGVSQSPRYKVAKRGQDVALRCDPISGHVSLFWYQQALGQGPEFLTYFQNEAQLDKSGLPSDRFFAERPEGSVSTLKIQRTQQEDSAVYLCASSPRTGASYEQYFGPGTRLTVT.

A few counts support this clonotype. The rearrangement links TRBV12-3 or TRBV12-4 to TRBJ2-2, with TRBD1 identical over 7 bases. With V trimmed by 3 bases and J by 2 bases, 3 bases remained unmatched. The CDR3 covers 15 residues. Here the CDR3 reads CASSFGDSNTGELFF. The CDR3 nucleotides read TGTGCCAGCAGTTTCGGGGACAGCAACACCGGGGAGCTGTTTTTT.